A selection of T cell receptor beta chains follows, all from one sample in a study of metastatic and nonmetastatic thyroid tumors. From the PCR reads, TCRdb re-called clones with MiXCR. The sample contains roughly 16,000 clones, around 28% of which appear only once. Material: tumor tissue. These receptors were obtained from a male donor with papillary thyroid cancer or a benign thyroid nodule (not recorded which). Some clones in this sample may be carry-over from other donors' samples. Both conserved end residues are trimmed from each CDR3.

cdr3_aa: ASSWRDRAANTGELF; j_call: TRBJ2-2; v_call: TRBV5-1
cdr3_aa: ASSWENLNTEAF; j_call: TRBJ1-1; v_call: TRBV11-2
cdr3_aa: SASSGGSSYNEQF; j_call: TRBJ2-1; v_call: TRBV20-1
cdr3_aa: ASSIGTSSYNEQF; j_call: TRBJ2-1; v_call: TRBV11-2
cdr3_aa: ASSSNHQPQH; j_call: TRBJ1-5; v_call: TRBV28
cdr3_aa: ASSSTLTGNTEAF; j_call: TRBJ1-1; v_call: TRBV7-9
cdr3_aa: ASSREGLARNEQF; j_call: TRBJ2-1; v_call: TRBV12-3/TRBV12-4
cdr3_aa: ASSYATGSNQPQH; j_call: TRBJ1-5; v_call: TRBV5-1
cdr3_aa: ASSRESSEELF; j_call: TRBJ1-4; v_call: TRBV10-2
cdr3_aa: ASSISGTSGNTIY; j_call: TRBJ1-3; v_call: TRBV19
cdr3_aa: ASSGGILTYEQY; j_call: TRBJ2-7; v_call: TRBV2
cdr3_aa: ASSELAGGGNEQF; j_call: TRBJ2-1; v_call: TRBV5-1
cdr3_aa: ASSPLDRAYEQY; j_call: TRBJ2-7; v_call: TRBV7-6
cdr3_aa: ASSPQGGYGYT; j_call: TRBJ1-2; v_call: TRBV19
cdr3_aa: ASSLDGGGPYEQY; j_call: TRBJ2-7; v_call: TRBV11-2
cdr3_aa: ASSPSHGYT; j_call: TRBJ1-2; v_call: TRBV18
cdr3_aa: ATKSGLTNNEQF; j_call: TRBJ2-1; v_call: TRBV19
cdr3_aa: ASRTGPYNEQF; j_call: TRBJ2-1; v_call: TRBV6-1
cdr3_aa: ACRGEYNSPLH; j_call: TRBJ1-6; v_call: TRBV30
cdr3_aa: ASSNRGRDGYT; j_call: TRBJ1-2; v_call: TRBV6-5
cdr3_aa: ASSLNRGNQPQH; j_call: TRBJ1-5; v_call: TRBV18
cdr3_aa: ASSPPGRSHEQY; j_call: TRBJ2-7; v_call: TRBV18